A selection of T cell receptor beta chains follows, all from one sample in a study of CD8+ T cells in alopecia areata. TCRdb's copy holds only in-frame clones and misses some; the assay was immunoSEQ multiplex PCR. This table holds 110,000 or so clones, 55% to 80% found once. The sequenced material came from CD4+ T cells sorted from blood. These receptor sequences come from a human donor in good health. CDR3s include the opening cysteine and the closing phenylalanine or tryptophan. D genes are given only for firm matches. The size field is filled for only some rows; it gives once, few, many or a size class.

d_gene: NA; j_gene: TRBJ1-1; v_gene: TRBV13; abundance: NA; CDR3nt: TGTGCCAGCAGTCGAGAGAGGAACACTGAAGCTTTCTTT; CDR3aa: CASSRERNTEAFF
d_gene: TRBD1; j_gene: TRBJ1-2; v_gene: TRBV6-4; abundance: NA; CDR3nt: TGTGCCAGCAGCCCTGCCCGACAGGGGTATGGCTACACCTTC; CDR3aa: CASSPARQGYGYTF
d_gene: TRBD1; j_gene: TRBJ1-2; v_gene: TRBV4-2; abundance: NA; CDR3nt: TGTGCCAGCAGCCAAGAGGACAGGGACTATGGCTACACCTTC; CDR3aa: CASSQEDRDYGYTF
d_gene: NA; j_gene: TRBJ2-2; v_gene: TRBV5-1; abundance: NA; CDR3nt: TGCGCCAGCAGCGAAGGTAACACCGGGGAGCTGTTTTTT; CDR3aa: CASSEGNTGELFF
d_gene: NA; j_gene: TRBJ1-2; v_gene: TRBV27; abundance: NA; CDR3nt: TGTGCCAGCAGACCCTCCTCCTCCTATGGCTACACCTTC; CDR3aa: CASRPSSSYGYTF
d_gene: NA; j_gene: TRBJ1-1; v_gene: TRBV11-3; abundance: NA; CDR3nt: TGTGCCAGCAGCCTGGGACAGAACACTGAAGCTTTCTTT; CDR3aa: CASSLGQNTEAFF
d_gene: NA; j_gene: TRBJ2-3; v_gene: TRBV5-1; abundance: NA; CDR3nt: TGCGCCAGCAGCTTTCGGGAACACACAGATACGCAGTATTTT; CDR3aa: CASSFREHTDTQYF
d_gene: NA; j_gene: TRBJ2-5; v_gene: TRBV7-8; abundance: NA; CDR3nt: TGTGCCAGCAGCCGAGGGTGGGGTCAAGAGACCCAGTACTTC; CDR3aa: CASSRGWGQETQYF
d_gene: NA; j_gene: TRBJ2-3; v_gene: TRBV18; abundance: few; CDR3nt: TGTGCCAGCTCACCACCTTCGACAGCCCGCGCAGATACGCAGTATTTT; CDR3aa: CASSPPSTARADTQYF
d_gene: NA; j_gene: TRBJ1-2; v_gene: TRBV4-1; abundance: NA; CDR3nt: TGCGCCAGCAGCCAAACAGCTAACTATGGCTACACCTTC; CDR3aa: CASSQTANYGYTF
d_gene: TRBD1; j_gene: TRBJ1-1; v_gene: TRBV29-1; abundance: NA; CDR3nt: TGCAGCGTTGAAATGAGACAGGGGGCCGCTGAAGCTTTCTTT; CDR3aa: CSVEMRQGAAEAFF
d_gene: NA; j_gene: TRBJ2-5; v_gene: TRBV18; abundance: once; CDR3nt: TGTGCCAGCTCACCAAACCCTCAAGAGACCCAGTACTTC; CDR3aa: CASSPNPQETQYF
d_gene: TRBD1; j_gene: TRBJ2-5; v_gene: TRBV7-9; abundance: NA; CDR3nt: TGTGCCAGCAGCTTGGACAGGTTCCAAGAGACCCAGTACTTC; CDR3aa: CASSLDRFQETQYF
d_gene: NA; j_gene: TRBJ1-4; v_gene: TRBV30; abundance: NA; CDR3nt: TGTGCCTGGAGTGTAGGGCCCCAGAGGGAAAAACTGTTTTTT; CDR3aa: CAWSVGPQREKLFF
d_gene: NA; j_gene: TRBJ1-2; v_gene: TRBV4-1; abundance: NA; CDR3nt: TGCGCCAGCAGCCAAGATGTCGGGGCCCCGGGGGGCTACACCTTC; CDR3aa: CASSQDVGAPGGYTF
d_gene: TRBD1; j_gene: TRBJ2-7; v_gene: TRBV29-1; abundance: NA; CDR3nt: TGCAGCGTTGGCCGGGACAGGGGCTACGAGCAGTACTTC; CDR3aa: CSVGRDRGYEQYF
d_gene: NA; j_gene: TRBJ2-7; v_gene: TRBV6-5; abundance: NA; CDR3nt: TGTGCCAGCACCCGGGGGAACTCCTACGAGCAGTACTTC; CDR3aa: CASTRGNSYEQYF
d_gene: NA; j_gene: TRBJ1-1; v_gene: TRBV5-4; abundance: NA; CDR3nt: TGTGCCAGCAGCCACCGGACTGATAACACTGAAGCTTTCTTT; CDR3aa: CASSHRTDNTEAFF
d_gene: NA; j_gene: TRBJ2-5; v_gene: TRBV29-1; abundance: NA; CDR3nt: TGCAGCGTTTGGATCCAAGAGACCCAGTACTTC; CDR3aa: CSVWIQETQYF
d_gene: TRBD2; j_gene: TRBJ2-5; v_gene: TRBV2; abundance: NA; CDR3nt: TGTGCCAGCAGGGAAACTAGCGGGAACCAAGAGACCCAGTACTTC; CDR3aa: CASRETSGNQETQYF
d_gene: NA; j_gene: TRBJ1-2; v_gene: TRBV2; abundance: NA; CDR3nt: TGTGCCACCACAAAGTCGGACACTACTAACTATGGCTACACCTTC; CDR3aa: CATTKSDTTNYGYTF
d_gene: TRBD2; j_gene: TRBJ2-5; v_gene: TRBV5-1; abundance: NA; CDR3nt: TGCGCCAGCACGCGACTAGCGGGGGGACAAGAGACCCAGTACTTC; CDR3aa: CASTRLAGGQETQYF
d_gene: TRBD2; j_gene: TRBJ2-1; v_gene: TRBV30; abundance: NA; CDR3nt: TGTGCCTGGAGTGGGCTAGCGGCCTACAATGAGCAGTTCTTC; CDR3aa: CAWSGLAAYNEQFF
d_gene: TRBD2; j_gene: TRBJ2-7; v_gene: TRBV10-3; abundance: NA; CDR3nt: TGTGCCGTACGGACTAGCTACGAGCAGTACTTC; CDR3aa: CAVRTSYEQYF
d_gene: TRBD1; j_gene: TRBJ2-6; v_gene: TRBV7-8; abundance: NA; CDR3nt: TGTGCAGCCAGGGGGCGGTCTGGGGCCAACGTCCTGACTTTC; CDR3aa: CAARGRSGANVLTF
d_gene: TRBD2; j_gene: TRBJ2-1; v_gene: TRBV9; abundance: NA; CDR3nt: TGTGCCAGCAGTCGGAGACTAGCGGGGGGGCTAAATGAGCAGTTCTTC; CDR3aa: CASSRRLAGGLNEQFF
d_gene: NA; j_gene: TRBJ1-5; v_gene: TRBV28; abundance: NA; CDR3nt: TGTGCCAGCTCTACACCCGGGCAGCCCCAGCATTTT; CDR3aa: CASSTPGQPQHF
d_gene: TRBD2; j_gene: TRBJ2-3; v_gene: TRBV5-6; abundance: NA; CDR3nt: TGTGCCAGCAGCCCCGGGGGGACTTACACAGATACGCAGTATTTT; CDR3aa: CASSPGGTYTDTQYF
d_gene: NA; j_gene: TRBJ1-2; v_gene: TRBV7-9; abundance: NA; CDR3nt: TGTGCCAGCAGCTTAAGTTCGAGAGATGGCTACACCTTC; CDR3aa: CASSLSSRDGYTF
d_gene: TRBD1; j_gene: TRBJ2-7; v_gene: TRBV30; abundance: few; CDR3nt: TGTGCCGGACAGGGGGTCTACGAGCAGTACTTC; CDR3aa: CAGQGVYEQYF
d_gene: NA; j_gene: TRBJ1-1; v_gene: TRBV29-1; abundance: NA; CDR3nt: TGCAGCGTTGAAGGGCGTGGGGGGGGAGTTAGTGAAGCTTTCTTT; CDR3aa: CSVEGRGGGVSEAFF
d_gene: NA; j_gene: TRBJ2-5; v_gene: TRBV11-2; abundance: NA; CDR3nt: TGTGCCAGCAGCCAAAGCGGAGCGAAGGAGACCCAGTACTTC; CDR3aa: CASSQSGAKETQYF
d_gene: NA; j_gene: TRBJ1-4; v_gene: TRBV5-1; abundance: NA; CDR3nt: TGCGCCAGCAGCTTTGAGGGAGCTGATGAAAAACTGTTTTTT; CDR3aa: CASSFEGADEKLFF
d_gene: NA; j_gene: TRBJ1-5; v_gene: TRBV5-6; abundance: few; CDR3nt: TGTGCCAGCAGCCGCTACACTAGAGATCAGCCCCAGCATTTT; CDR3aa: CASSRYTRDQPQHF
d_gene: TRBD1; j_gene: TRBJ2-4; v_gene: TRBV29-1; abundance: NA; CDR3nt: TGCAGCGTTGAAGACCCTAAACAGGGGGCAACCATTCAGTACTTC; CDR3aa: CSVEDPKQGATIQYF
d_gene: NA; j_gene: TRBJ1-2; v_gene: TRBV29-1; abundance: NA; CDR3nt: TGCAGCGTTGAGATCTGGGTAGATGGCTACACCTTC; CDR3aa: CSVEIWVDGYTF
d_gene: NA; j_gene: TRBJ2-7; v_gene: TRBV6-6; abundance: NA; CDR3nt: TGTGCCAGCAGTCCCGAGCCGCGCTGGGGGAACGAGCAGTACTTC; CDR3aa: CASSPEPRWGNEQYF
d_gene: NA; j_gene: TRBJ1-2; v_gene: TRBV25-1; abundance: NA; CDR3nt: TGTGCCAGCTGGGGGGAATATGGCTACACCTTC; CDR3aa: CASWGEYGYTF
d_gene: NA; j_gene: TRBJ2-2; v_gene: TRBV15; abundance: few; CDR3nt: TGTGCCACCAGCAGAGTTAACACCGGGGAGCTGTTTTTT; CDR3aa: CATSRVNTGELFF
d_gene: TRBD1; j_gene: TRBJ2-5; v_gene: TRBV5-1; abundance: few; CDR3nt: TGCGCCAGCAGTTATCGGGGACAGCCAATTCAAGAGACCCAGTACTTC; CDR3aa: CASSYRGQPIQETQYF
d_gene: NA; j_gene: TRBJ1-2; v_gene: TRBV30; abundance: NA; CDR3nt: TGTGCCTGGAGTCCCCACACGCCGGGGGGCTACACCTTC; CDR3aa: CAWSPHTPGGYTF
d_gene: TRBD1; j_gene: TRBJ1-5; v_gene: TRBV29-1; abundance: NA; CDR3nt: TGCAGCGTTAGAGGACAGGGTAATCAGCCCCAGCATTTT; CDR3aa: CSVRGQGNQPQHF
d_gene: NA; j_gene: TRBJ1-3; v_gene: TRBV7-2; abundance: NA; CDR3nt: TGTGCCAGCAGCTTAGTCACCCCAGGCCTCTATTTT; CDR3aa: CASSLVTPGLYF
d_gene: TRBD1; j_gene: TRBJ2-3; v_gene: TRBV7-2; abundance: few; CDR3nt: TGTGCCAGCAGCCGAGACAGGGTGGATACGCAGTATTTT; CDR3aa: CASSRDRVDTQYF
d_gene: TRBD2; j_gene: TRBJ2-3; v_gene: TRBV6-1; abundance: NA; CDR3nt: TGTGCCAGTCACGGGACTAGCGGGGGCGATACGCAGTATTTT; CDR3aa: CASHGTSGGDTQYF